This passage covers 20 T cell receptor beta chains from one sample sequenced in a study of shared clonotypes between healthy human individuals. Only in-frame clones appear in the TCRdb table, and some are missing; sequencing was by immunoSEQ multiplex PCR. This table holds about 960,000 clones, about 80% found once. Material for sequencing was memory CD4+ T cells sorted from blood. The subset here: CD45RA-negative fraction. The receptor source for this set is a man aged 18 to 30 in good health.

The rearrangement joins TRBV11-2 to TRBJ1-1, with D uncertain. The CDR3 totals 15 residues. The germline V gene encodes CDR1 SGHAT and CDR2 FQNNGV. V shed 0 bases and J shed 1 base, with 9 bases lying between them. CDR3 DNA: TGTGCCAGCAGCTTAGATCGACTCCCGAACACTGAAGCTTTCTTT. Amino acids: CASSLDRLPNTEAFF.

This clone turned up a few times. V and J are TRBV7-2 and TRBJ2-4; the match to TRBD2 covers 8 bases. Germline-derived CDR1 and CDR2 are SGHTA and FQGNSA. This CDR3 is built from 16 residues. Unmatched junction bases numbered 8, after V lost 1 base and J lost 6 bases. DNA of the CDR3: TGTGCCAGCAGCTTAGTATCTACTAGCGGAGGAAACATTCAGTACTTC. Translating it yields CASSLVSTSGGNIQYF.

The chain is built from TRBV30 and TRBJ1-1, with no clear D. CDR3 length: 13 amino acids. Germline loops: CDR1 GTSNPN, CDR2 SVGIG (reference sequence). The V gene lost 2 bases and the J gene lost 1 base, with 8 bases spanning the gap. The CDR3 nucleotides are TGTGCCTGGAGTTCATACGCGAACACTGAAGCTTTCTTT. It encodes CAWSSYANTEAFF.

The genes are TRBV30 and TRBJ2-6; 7 nucleotides align to TRBD1. V was clipped by 3 bases and J by 2 bases; unmatched bases: 4. The CDR3 runs 15 residues. CDR1 GTSNPN and CDR2 SVGIG come from the germline V gene (reference sequence). The CDR3 spells CAWSEGAAGANVLTF. CDR3 coding DNA: TGTGCCTGGAGCGAGGGGGCGGCTGGGGCCAACGTCCTGACTTTC.

The chain combines TRBV4-2 with TRBJ2-3; D possibly uses TRBD1 or TRBD2 (5 bases each). V was cut by 4 bases and J by 2 bases, with 16 bases left in between. The germline gives CDR1 LGHNA, CDR2 YNFKEQ. The CDR3 length is 16 residues. CDR3 in DNA: TGTGCCAGCAGCCGGGGGACCGGGGACCACACAGATACGCAGTATTTT. Its protein product is CASSRGTGDHTDTQYF.

This clone has a single count. The rearrangement links TRBV5-4 to TRBJ2-2; the D gene is possibly TRBD1 (6 bases). Trimming removed 4 bases from V and 1 base from J, with 11 bases in between. CDR3 size: 15 residues. The germline gives CDR1 SGHNT, CDR2 YYREEE (reference sequence). As DNA, the CDR3 is TGTGCCAGCAGCAGTATAGGGGGGAACACCGGGGAGCTGTTTTTT. This encodes CASSSIGGNTGELFF.

The chain combines TRBV6-5 with TRBJ2-4; D is unclear. CDR1 is MNHEY, CDR2 SVGAGI, per germline. The CDR3 sequence is 13 residues long. Trimming took 6 bases from V and 3 from J, leaving 9 bases between them. In nucleotides, the CDR3 is TGTGCCAGCAGAGATCTGGGCAAAAACATTCAGTACTTC. It encodes CASRDLGKNIQYF.

The gene calls are TRBV6-6 and TRBJ2-5; either TRBD1 or TRBD2 may supply D (6 bases each). The germline gives CDR1 MNHNY, CDR2 SVGAGI (reference sequence). The CDR3 has 14 residues. The germline V and J ends were trimmed by 10 bases and 1 base, with 16 bases remaining between them. This CDR3 reads CATLEGGLQETQYF. DNA for the CDR3: TGTGCCACTTTAGAAGGGGGGCTCCAAGAGACCCAGTACTTC.

V usage is TRBV29-1 and J usage is TRBJ1-2; TRBD1 might be the D (5 bases). Trimming cost V 8 bases and J 2 bases, with 15 bases left between them. The germline CDR1 and CDR2 sequences are SQVTM and ANQGSEA. This CDR3 contains 13 residues. The CDR3 loop reads CSSSPGLNYGYTF. CDR3 nucleotide sequence: TGCAGCTCGAGCCCGGGACTCAACTATGGCTACACCTTC.

The chain combines TRBV15 with TRBJ2-7, with D perhaps given as TRBD1 or TRBD2 (6 bases each). CDR3 length: 15 amino acids. Per germline, CDR1 LNHNV and CDR2 YYDKDF (reference sequence). Trimming removed 5 bases at V and 3 bases at J, with 17 bases between. The CDR3 sequence is CATSPRRDNLYEQYF. The CDR3, as DNA: TGTGCCACCAGCCCACGGAGGGACAACCTCTACGAGCAGTACTTC.

The chain recombines TRBV28 with TRBJ1-4, with D perhaps matching TRBD1 (5 bases). Germline V lookup: CDR1 MDHEN, CDR2 SYDVKM. CDR3 size: 14 residues. Trimming removed 1 base at V and 5 bases at J, with 8 bases between. Here the CDR3 reads CASSLFQGNEKLFF. DNA of the CDR3: TGTGCCAGCAGTTTATTCCAGGGCAATGAAAAACTGTTTTTT.

The chain joins TRBV5-1 to TRBJ1-1, with D unclear. The CDR3 loop spans 17 amino acids. Trimming removed 4 bases at V and 0 bases at J, with 19 bases between. Germline-derived CDR1 and CDR2 are SGHRS and YFSETQ. Here the CDR3 DNA reads TGCGCCAGCAGCATTGAAAAGGGCTTCAGAGTGAACACTGAAGCTTTCTTT. Residues: CASSIEKGFRVNTEAFF.

The chain uses TRBV19 and TRBJ1-5; TRBD1 matches at 10 bases. Germline loops: CDR1 LNHDA, CDR2 SQIVND (reference sequence). There are 16 residues in the CDR3. With 2 bases clipped from V and 6 bases from J, the junction kept 7 bases outside the gene matches. As DNA, the CDR3 is TGTGCCAGTAGTATAACGGGACAGGGGTCCCCTCAGCCCCAGCATTTT. This gives the protein CASSITGQGSPQPQHF.

The chain joins TRBV18 to TRBJ1-2; perhaps TRBD1 as D (6 bases). The CDR3 totals 18 residues. Per germline, CDR1 KGHSH and CDR2 LQKENI. V was cut by 3 bases and J by 1 base, with 21 bases left in between. CDR3 sequence: CASSPGTIQGGNNYGYTF. The CDR3 DNA reads TGTGCCAGCTCACCGGGGACGATACAGGGAGGGAATAACTATGGCTACACCTTC.

The J gene is TRBJ2-7, the V gene TRBV6-6; D possibly corresponds to TRBD2 (5 bases). Germline V gives CDR1 MNHNY, CDR2 SVGAGI (reference sequence). V was clipped by 10 bases and J by 7 bases, with 20 bases between them. This CDR3 contains 13 residues. The CDR3 sequence is CATQEVAGGEQYF. CDR3 DNA: TGTGCCACCCAGGAGGTCGCCGGTGGGGAGCAGTACTTC.

The V call is TRBV2, the J call TRBJ2-7; D could derive from TRBD1 or TRBD2 (6 bases each). This CDR3 is built from 13 residues. The germline V gene has CDR1 SNHLY and CDR2 FYNNEI. Trimming shortened V by 8 bases and J by 4 bases, and 15 bases separated the two germline ends. CDR3 nucleotides: TGTGCCAGCGCCGGATGGGGGGCGTACGAGCAGTACTTC. Its translation is CASAGWGAYEQYF. Based on the CDR3 plus reference TRBV2 and TRBJ2-7, the full variable domain is EPEVTQTPSHQVTQMGQEVILRCVPISNHLYFYWYRQILGQKVEFLVSFYNNEISEKSEIFDDQFSVERPDGSNFTLKIRSTKLEDSAMYFCASAGWGAYEQYFGPGTRLTVT.

DNA for the CDR3: TGCGCCAGCAGCTTCGGGCAGGTGAACACTGAAGCTTTCTTT. It is translated as CASSFGQVNTEAFF. The gene calls are TRBV5-1 and TRBJ1-1, with D hard to call. The V gene's germline CDR1 is SGHRS and CDR2 YFSETQ. With 2 bases removed from V and 0 bases from J, the gap between germline ends came to 8 bases. The CDR3 is 14 amino acids. Filled out from reference TRBV5-1 and TRBJ1-1, the complete variable domain reads KAGVTQTPRYLIKTRGQQVTLSCSPISGHRSVSWYQQTPGQGLQFLFEYFSETQRNKGNFPGRFSGRQFSNSRSEMNVSTLELGDSALYLCASSFGQVNTEAFFGQGTRLTVV.

The rearrangement links TRBV5-8 to TRBJ2-7; 8 nucleotides align to TRBD2. Per germline, CDR1 SGHTS and CDR2 YDEGEE. Trimming removed 6 bases from V and 3 bases from J; junction bases left unmatched: 11. The CDR3 has 15 residues. As DNA, the CDR3 is TGTGCCAGCACCTTAGCCGGGGGGGCTCTCTACGAGCAGTACTTC. Its translation is CASTLAGGALYEQYF.

This sequence joins TRBV29-1 and TRBJ2-7; D might be TRBD1 (6 bases). The germline gives CDR1 SQVTM, CDR2 ANQGSEA. The CDR3 is made up of 11 amino acids. V was clipped by 2 bases and J by 5 bases, with 7 bases between them. Written as DNA, the CDR3 is TGCAGCGTTGAAAACAGGGACGAGCAGTACTTC. Protein product: CSVENRDEQYF.

This clone was seen a few times. The rearrangement joins TRBV28 to TRBJ1-2; D possibly corresponds to TRBD1 (5 bases). The CDR3 spans 14 residues. V lost 5 bases to trimming and J lost 0 bases, with 10 bases between them. Germline V gives CDR1 MDHEN, CDR2 SYDVKM. The CDR3 DNA reads as TGTGCCAGCAGTACGGGACTTGCTAACTATGGCTACACCTTC. This gives the protein CASSTGLANYGYTF.